Listed here are 2 T cell receptor beta chains from one sample, sequenced in a study of OX40 agonist ivuxolimab in advanced cancers. TCRdb's copy holds only in-frame clones and misses some; the assay was immunoSEQ multiplex PCR. The table lists some 87,000 clones, approximately 90% of them singletons. The source material was CD4+ or CD8+ T cells sorted from blood, sampled in a trial of the OX40 agonist ivuxolimab. The receptor set was obtained from an adult with an advanced solid tumor such as melanoma, head and neck, liver or kidney cancer.

The gene calls are TRBV18 and TRBJ2-3; 7 nucleotides agree with TRBD2. Germline assignment: CDR1 KGHSH and CDR2 LQKENI. The V and J ends lost 6 bases and 0 bases, in that order; junction bases with no gene match: 15. The CDR3 has 18 residues. This CDR3 is CASSTGLAGDSSTDTQYF. The DNA of the CDR3 is TGTGCCAGCTCCACCGGGTTAGCGGGCGATTCTAGCACAGATACGCAGTATTTT.

The J gene is TRBJ2-1, the V gene TRBV11-2, with TRBD2 matching over 9 bases. V was pared by 5 bases and J by 8 bases, with 13 bases of the junction left unmatched. The CDR3 is 16 residues long. CDR1 is SGHAT, CDR2 FQNNGV, per germline. CDR3 sequence (DNA): TGTGCCAGCAGCCCTCGGATTAGCGGGAGTAGCGATGAGCAGTTCTTC. This gives the protein CASSPRISGSSDEQFF.